Only one count was recorded for the clone carrying this T cell receptor beta chain. CDR1 is MGHRA, CDR2 YSYEKL, per germline. The V end was cut by 8 bases, the J end by 5 bases, with 17 bases between. CDR3 length equals 14 residues. It was with random hexamers that roughly 0.45 to 1 ug RNA was reverse transcribed. One entry per CDR3 protein, called by TCRdb with MiXCR from the immunoSEQ multiplex PCR reads. The sample has tens of thousands of distinct CDR3 sequences; around 94% are singletons. High-throughput TCR beta sequencing covered peripheral CD8+ and CD4+ T cells. This specimen comes from a study of CD8 T cells in Susac syndrome.

The genes are TRBV4-1 and TRBJ2-3; no clear D. The clonotype comes from a human donor in good health. Sequencing was done on a sample of CD8+ T cells from PBMCs. The CDR3 region is CASGAVGLGDTQYF. CDR3 DNA: TGCGCCAGCGGCGCCGTCGGCCTGGGAGATACGCAGTATTTT.